This TCR beta chain was captured by sequencing in a study of T-cell reconstitution after alpha-beta-depleted transplantation in children. Points from the study as a whole: By about two months after transplant, alpha-beta T cells reportedly arose from several hundred graft clones that had expanded. T-cell numbers and diversity one year post-transplant derived largely from freshly generated T cells. Recipient T cells and thymic progenitors that survived were the source of the high TCRbeta diversity seen at day 60 in some patients.

V was clipped by 4 bases and J by 4 bases, with 15 bases between them. Germline loops: CDR1 LGHNA, CDR2 YSLEER. The CDR3 sequence is 15 residues long. Unique molecular identifiers featured in how the TCRbeta library was prepared. TCRdb re-derived calls from the PCR reads in MiXCR, one entry per CDR3 protein. The table shows approximately 430,000 distinct CDR3 sequences, with 15% to 20% occurring only once. This clonotype has a handful of counts. Antigen: not known. This clonotype was sampled from a boy younger than two who had a stem cell transplant for Wiskott-Aldrich syndrome, so the T cells may come from the graft donor. This chain connects TRBV4-3 to TRBJ2-3; D not certain. Source: PBMCs, mostly from graft donor cells, taken 360 days after TCRalphabeta/CD19-depleted stem cell transplant. The CDR3 reads CASSPRALSPDTQYF. The DNA for the CDR3 is TGCGCCAGCAGCCCTCGGGCCCTTTCCCCAGATACGCAGTATTTT.